This TCR beta chain came from a study of early T cells in non-severe SARS-CoV-2 infection. Study background: Investigators sequenced bulk RNA drawn from unsorted whole blood, and chains remained unpaired. Whole-study results and caveats: Comparison of clonotypes with VDJdb favored anti-spike CD8 responses while missing private and CD4 specificities.

Germline-derived CDR1 and CDR2 are DFQATT and SNEGSKA (reference sequence). The V segment lost 3 bases and the J segment 4 bases; nucleotides outside the gene matches: 10. This CDR3 region has 15 residues. In the case of this clonotype: The antigen is unknown.

TCRdb analysed the 5' RACE reads with MiXCR anew, one entry per CDR3 protein. The sample includes 75,000 to 90,000 distinct CDR3 sequences, 15% of them seen just once. This rearrangement joins TRBV20-1 to TRBJ2-7; 9 bases fit TRBD1. The sample taken for sequencing was whole blood. This receptor was taken from an adult who was a healthcare worker with PCR-confirmed SARS-CoV-2 infection or an uninfected control (not recorded which). The CDR3 region is CSASATGTGLYEQYF. The DNA of the CDR3 is TGCAGTGCTAGTGCTACCGGGACAGGGTTGTACGAGCAGTACTTC.